A selection of T cell receptor beta chains follows, all from one sample in a study of siplizumab effects on memory and regulatory T cells. Only in-frame clones appear in the TCRdb table, and some are missing; sequencing was by immunoSEQ multiplex PCR. The repertoire holds under 110,000 clones, with around 90% as singletons. Sequenced input: non-Treg CD4+ T cells sorted from blood. The receptors were gathered from a human donor in good health. The conserved cysteine and the conserved F or W are not part of the CDR3 here. Each record gives: V gene, CDR3 protein.

V: TRBV11-3; CDR3: ASSAGSTRDTQY
V: TRBV7-3; CDR3: ASSKGTPGSGNTIY
V: TRBV9; CDR3: ASSRQFANTGELF
V: TRBV5-1; CDR3: ASSLDVLSTDTQY
V: TRBV7-3; CDR3: ASSFANYNEQF
V: TRBV4-2; CDR3: ASSHIVRGRNTEAF
V: TRBV11-3; CDR3: ASSARLAEETQY
V: TRBV10-2; CDR3: ASSESRSPNQPQH
V: TRBV5-1; CDR3: ASSLASQGLKTQY
V: TRBV4-1; CDR3: ASSQSYRGLKF
V: TRBV19; CDR3: ASSRQGAREQY
V: TRBV7-3; CDR3: ASSLSGTSDTGELF
V: TRBV6-1; CDR3: ASSEDGRRYEQY
V: TRBV2; CDR3: ASMRDSNQPQH
V: TRBV30; CDR3: AWSPKLAYSYEQY
V: TRBV5-1; CDR3: ASSLPGYNEQF
V: TRBV7-2; CDR3: ASSLDRENTGELF
V: TRBV19; CDR3: ASSIAADTQY
V: TRBV4-2; CDR3: ASSQPGQRIYEQY
V: TRBV6-1; CDR3: ASSASGTAYEQY
V: TRBV2; CDR3: ASRELAGGPIAKNIQY
V: TRBV19; CDR3: ATMAPLNTEAF
V: TRBV19; CDR3: ASTRQLNTEAF
V: TRBV10-3; CDR3: AASLDPRNTEAF
V: TRBV6-5; CDR3: ASSAGSYGYT
V: TRBV6-5; CDR3: ASSRDSSSNYGYT
V: TRBV5-6; CDR3: ASSLDPREQY
V: TRBV10-3; CDR3: AISESGEGSNYGYT
V: TRBV20-1; CDR3: SGSADEQF
V: TRBV30; CDR3: AWSPQVSYGYT
V: TRBV19; CDR3: ASSIQGTRNNEQF
V: TRBV28; CDR3: ASSLWRKRGQETQY
V: TRBV2; CDR3: ASSPGANNEQF
V: TRBV7-6; CDR3: ASSLDLGDTQY
V: TRBV2; CDR3: ASSEAGTVGTNEKLF
V: TRBV27; CDR3: ASSSVYEQY